This T cell receptor beta chain was recorded in a study of read filtering for tumor transcriptome and immune sequencing. Looking at the study overall: Among patients, 17 to 20 were male and some 15 female, aged roughly 45 to 80 (mean about 69).

Molecular barcoded adaptors covering alpha/delta and beta/gamma chains were used on around 370 ng RNA. MiXCR, applied by TCRdb to the reads, yields one record per CDR3 protein. Of around 130,000 distinct CDR3 sequences in the sample, 13% were seen once. In the case of this clonotype: A read error may be the cause here, since a much bigger clone is one base away.

CDR1 is WNHNN, CDR2 SYGVQD, per germline (reference sequence). This CDR3 is 16 amino acids long. This TCR derives from a donor aged 40 or older with multiple myeloma. Sequencing input: a population of CD138-negative cells sorted from bone marrow. The rearrangement uses TRBV10-1 and TRBJ2-1, with unresolved D. CDR3 nucleotides: TGCGCCAGCAGTGAGTTAGCTTCTTCCTCCTACAGTGAGCAGTTCTTC. Translation: CASSELASSSYSEQFF.